The rows below give T cell receptor beta chains drawn from one sample of a study of blood T cell repertoires in COVID-19. Profiling relied on immunoSEQ multiplex PCR, and the TCRdb table lists in-frame clones only, not all of them. The sample lists about 150,000 clones; about 85% were seen once. The sequencing input was peripheral blood. The origin of the receptors is an elderly man with COVID-19, enrolled during active disease. Both conserved end residues are part of each CDR3. The D gene is left open where the match is weak. The size field is filled for only some rows; it gives once, few, many or a size class.

J	D	size	V	CDR3	DNA
TRBJ1-4	TRBD1	NA	TRBV19	CATQDRIDEKLFF	TGTGCCACCCAGGACAGGATCGATGAAAAACTGTTTTTT
TRBJ2-4	TRBD1	NA	TRBV6-1	CASSEAGGTKNIQYF	TGTGCCAGCAGTGAAGCAGGGGGCACCAAAAACATTCAGTACTTC
TRBJ2-1	TRBD2	NA	TRBV5-4	CASSLGSAGGPEQFF	TGTGCCAGCAGCTTGGGTTCAGCGGGGGGGCCTGAGCAGTTCTTC
TRBJ2-7	NA	NA	TRBV4-1	CASSRDSSRAYGEQYF	TGCGCCAGCAGCCGGGACTCCTCAAGGGCGTATGGCGAGCAGTACTTC
TRBJ2-3	NA	NA	TRBV18	CASSSTQRDTQYF	TGTGCCAGCTCCTCTACGCAGAGGGATACGCAGTATTTT
TRBJ1-1	TRBD1	NA	TRBV20-1	CRATGELGAFF	TGCAGAGCAACAGGGGAACTAGGAGCTTTCTTT
TRBJ2-7	NA	NA	TRBV5-5	CARQGLNYEQYF	TGTGCCAGACAAGGACTCAACTACGAGCAGTACTTC
TRBJ1-2	NA	NA	TRBV20-1	CSASQTANYGYTF	TGCAGTGCTAGTCAGACAGCTAACTATGGCTACACCTTC
TRBJ1-6	TRBD1	NA	TRBV2	CASTLRDRGLSNSPLHF	TGTGCCAGCACCCTACGGGACAGGGGGCTGAGTAATTCACCCCTCCACTTT
TRBJ2-3	TRBD2	NA	TRBV14	CASSLGTSLADTQYF	TGTGCCAGCAGCCTCGGGACTAGTCTGGCAGATACGCAGTATTTT
TRBJ2-3	TRBD2	NA	TRBV23-1	CASSQSGNWGGYPDTQYF	TGCGCCAGCAGTCAATCGGGGAATTGGGGGGGATACCCAGATACGCAGTATTTT
TRBJ1-4	NA	NA	TRBV7-8	CASSLRRSHNEKLFF	TGTGCCAGCAGCTTAAGGCGGTCCCATAATGAAAAACTGTTTTTT
TRBJ1-4	TRBD1	NA	TRBV9	CASSVGIGGGSNEKLFF	TGTGCCAGCAGCGTAGGGATAGGGGGCGGTTCTAATGAAAAACTGTTTTTT
TRBJ1-2	TRBD1	few	TRBV28	CASSPPGQGRNYGYTF	TGTGCCAGCAGCCCTCCCGGACAGGGGCGGAACTATGGCTACACCTTC
TRBJ1-6	TRBD1	NA	TRBV19	CASSDRVGSPLHF	TGTGCCAGTTCGGACAGGGTTGGTTCACCCCTCCACTTT
TRBJ2-3	TRBD2	NA	TRBV15	CATSREKRGGQDTQYF	TGTGCCACCAGCAGAGAGAAGCGGGGGGGCCAAGATACGCAGTATTTT
TRBJ1-4	TRBD1	NA	TRBV12-5	CASGSGTGGLVEKLFF	TGTGCTAGTGGTTCCGGGACAGGGGGCCTGGTTGAAAAACTGTTTTTT
TRBJ1-1	NA	NA	TRBV3-1/TRBV3-2	CASSHRARNTEAFF	TGTGCCAGCAGCCACAGGGCGCGGAACACTGAAGCTTTCTTT
TRBJ2-3	NA	NA	TRBV9	CASRRTPNTDTQYF	TGTGCCAGCAGGCGGACACCGAACACAGATACGCAGTATTTT
TRBJ1-1	TRBD1	NA	TRBV7-9	CASSVQRDREAFF	TGTGCCAGCAGCGTTCAAAGGGACAGGGAAGCTTTCTTT
TRBJ1-4	NA	NA	TRBV27	CASSLSPSGEKLFF	TGTGCCAGCAGTTTAAGTCCTTCGGGGGAAAAACTGTTTTTT
TRBJ1-5	NA	NA	TRBV5-6	CASSPQGDSNQPQHF	TGTGCCAGCAGCCCCCAGGGCGATAGCAATCAGCCCCAGCATTTT
TRBJ1-5	TRBD1	once	TRBV6-5	CASRGTGYQPQHF	TGTGCCAGCAGGGGGACAGGGTATCAGCCCCAGCATTTT
TRBJ1-2	NA	few	TRBV18	CASSSGINYGYTF	TGTGCCAGCTCCTCCGGGATTAACTATGGCTACACCTTC
TRBJ2-4	NA	NA	TRBV19	CASSMRGGSSSVVTLAKNIQYF	TGTGCCAGTAGTATGAGGGGGGGCTCTTCGTCCGTCGTAACCTTAGCCAAAAACATTCAGTACTTC
TRBJ2-3	TRBD2	NA	TRBV4-1	CASSSSGGFVGTQYF	TGCGCCAGCAGTTCTAGCGGGGGGTTTGTGGGTACGCAGTATTTT
TRBJ2-2	TRBD1	NA	TRBV5-6	CASAGGPNTGELFF	TGTGCCAGCGCAGGGGGCCCCAACACCGGGGAGCTGTTTTTT
TRBJ2-3	TRBD1	NA	TRBV4-1	CASSQGQGTVTDTQYF	TGCGCCAGCAGCCAAGGTCAGGGGACAGTCACAGATACGCAGTATTTT
TRBJ1-2	TRBD1	NA	TRBV2	CASSIMTGGEYGYTF	TGTGCCAGCAGTATTATGACAGGGGGTGAATATGGCTACACCTTC
TRBJ2-3	TRBD1	NA	TRBV18	CASSPPGQGMRTDTQYF	TGTGCCAGCTCACCGCCCGGACAGGGAATGCGCACAGATACGCAGTATTTT
TRBJ1-5	TRBD1	once	TRBV6-2/TRBV6-3	CASSYRDRLPYSNQPQHF	TGTGCCAGCAGTTATCGGGACAGACTTCCTTATAGCAATCAGCCCCAGCATTTT